This TCR beta chain was sequenced during a study of prognosis after radiotherapy for stage I lung cancer. The overall study: The patients comprised 13 men and 6 women, spanning ages about 53 to 90 and having a median of roughly 74 years. The tumors were adenocarcinoma in over 10 patients (squamous cell carcinoma in more than five).

Notes on this clonotype: One end of the junction fails to match germline, which may point to a read error.

Using two-round multiplex PCR, the authors amplified TCR beta CDR3 from genomic DNA. The use of primers specific to each TRBV and TRBJ gene characterized first-round PCR. TCRdb re-derived calls from the multiplex PCR reads in MiXCR, one entry per CDR3 protein. The sample includes approximately 51,000 distinct CDR3 sequences, about a third seen only once; the top ten take about a tenth. There are 13 residues in the CDR3. Germline CDR1 and CDR2: SGHRS and YFSETQ. The source of this sequence is a donor at least 50 years old with non-small cell lung cancer. Sequencing was performed on PBMCs, taken before or after stereotactic body radiation therapy (not recorded which). V is TRBV5-1 and J is TRBJ2-1, with D hard to call. The CDR3 coding sequence is TGCGCCAACAGCTTGCAGATTTCGACTCAGCAGTTCTTC. It translates to CANSLQISTQQFF.